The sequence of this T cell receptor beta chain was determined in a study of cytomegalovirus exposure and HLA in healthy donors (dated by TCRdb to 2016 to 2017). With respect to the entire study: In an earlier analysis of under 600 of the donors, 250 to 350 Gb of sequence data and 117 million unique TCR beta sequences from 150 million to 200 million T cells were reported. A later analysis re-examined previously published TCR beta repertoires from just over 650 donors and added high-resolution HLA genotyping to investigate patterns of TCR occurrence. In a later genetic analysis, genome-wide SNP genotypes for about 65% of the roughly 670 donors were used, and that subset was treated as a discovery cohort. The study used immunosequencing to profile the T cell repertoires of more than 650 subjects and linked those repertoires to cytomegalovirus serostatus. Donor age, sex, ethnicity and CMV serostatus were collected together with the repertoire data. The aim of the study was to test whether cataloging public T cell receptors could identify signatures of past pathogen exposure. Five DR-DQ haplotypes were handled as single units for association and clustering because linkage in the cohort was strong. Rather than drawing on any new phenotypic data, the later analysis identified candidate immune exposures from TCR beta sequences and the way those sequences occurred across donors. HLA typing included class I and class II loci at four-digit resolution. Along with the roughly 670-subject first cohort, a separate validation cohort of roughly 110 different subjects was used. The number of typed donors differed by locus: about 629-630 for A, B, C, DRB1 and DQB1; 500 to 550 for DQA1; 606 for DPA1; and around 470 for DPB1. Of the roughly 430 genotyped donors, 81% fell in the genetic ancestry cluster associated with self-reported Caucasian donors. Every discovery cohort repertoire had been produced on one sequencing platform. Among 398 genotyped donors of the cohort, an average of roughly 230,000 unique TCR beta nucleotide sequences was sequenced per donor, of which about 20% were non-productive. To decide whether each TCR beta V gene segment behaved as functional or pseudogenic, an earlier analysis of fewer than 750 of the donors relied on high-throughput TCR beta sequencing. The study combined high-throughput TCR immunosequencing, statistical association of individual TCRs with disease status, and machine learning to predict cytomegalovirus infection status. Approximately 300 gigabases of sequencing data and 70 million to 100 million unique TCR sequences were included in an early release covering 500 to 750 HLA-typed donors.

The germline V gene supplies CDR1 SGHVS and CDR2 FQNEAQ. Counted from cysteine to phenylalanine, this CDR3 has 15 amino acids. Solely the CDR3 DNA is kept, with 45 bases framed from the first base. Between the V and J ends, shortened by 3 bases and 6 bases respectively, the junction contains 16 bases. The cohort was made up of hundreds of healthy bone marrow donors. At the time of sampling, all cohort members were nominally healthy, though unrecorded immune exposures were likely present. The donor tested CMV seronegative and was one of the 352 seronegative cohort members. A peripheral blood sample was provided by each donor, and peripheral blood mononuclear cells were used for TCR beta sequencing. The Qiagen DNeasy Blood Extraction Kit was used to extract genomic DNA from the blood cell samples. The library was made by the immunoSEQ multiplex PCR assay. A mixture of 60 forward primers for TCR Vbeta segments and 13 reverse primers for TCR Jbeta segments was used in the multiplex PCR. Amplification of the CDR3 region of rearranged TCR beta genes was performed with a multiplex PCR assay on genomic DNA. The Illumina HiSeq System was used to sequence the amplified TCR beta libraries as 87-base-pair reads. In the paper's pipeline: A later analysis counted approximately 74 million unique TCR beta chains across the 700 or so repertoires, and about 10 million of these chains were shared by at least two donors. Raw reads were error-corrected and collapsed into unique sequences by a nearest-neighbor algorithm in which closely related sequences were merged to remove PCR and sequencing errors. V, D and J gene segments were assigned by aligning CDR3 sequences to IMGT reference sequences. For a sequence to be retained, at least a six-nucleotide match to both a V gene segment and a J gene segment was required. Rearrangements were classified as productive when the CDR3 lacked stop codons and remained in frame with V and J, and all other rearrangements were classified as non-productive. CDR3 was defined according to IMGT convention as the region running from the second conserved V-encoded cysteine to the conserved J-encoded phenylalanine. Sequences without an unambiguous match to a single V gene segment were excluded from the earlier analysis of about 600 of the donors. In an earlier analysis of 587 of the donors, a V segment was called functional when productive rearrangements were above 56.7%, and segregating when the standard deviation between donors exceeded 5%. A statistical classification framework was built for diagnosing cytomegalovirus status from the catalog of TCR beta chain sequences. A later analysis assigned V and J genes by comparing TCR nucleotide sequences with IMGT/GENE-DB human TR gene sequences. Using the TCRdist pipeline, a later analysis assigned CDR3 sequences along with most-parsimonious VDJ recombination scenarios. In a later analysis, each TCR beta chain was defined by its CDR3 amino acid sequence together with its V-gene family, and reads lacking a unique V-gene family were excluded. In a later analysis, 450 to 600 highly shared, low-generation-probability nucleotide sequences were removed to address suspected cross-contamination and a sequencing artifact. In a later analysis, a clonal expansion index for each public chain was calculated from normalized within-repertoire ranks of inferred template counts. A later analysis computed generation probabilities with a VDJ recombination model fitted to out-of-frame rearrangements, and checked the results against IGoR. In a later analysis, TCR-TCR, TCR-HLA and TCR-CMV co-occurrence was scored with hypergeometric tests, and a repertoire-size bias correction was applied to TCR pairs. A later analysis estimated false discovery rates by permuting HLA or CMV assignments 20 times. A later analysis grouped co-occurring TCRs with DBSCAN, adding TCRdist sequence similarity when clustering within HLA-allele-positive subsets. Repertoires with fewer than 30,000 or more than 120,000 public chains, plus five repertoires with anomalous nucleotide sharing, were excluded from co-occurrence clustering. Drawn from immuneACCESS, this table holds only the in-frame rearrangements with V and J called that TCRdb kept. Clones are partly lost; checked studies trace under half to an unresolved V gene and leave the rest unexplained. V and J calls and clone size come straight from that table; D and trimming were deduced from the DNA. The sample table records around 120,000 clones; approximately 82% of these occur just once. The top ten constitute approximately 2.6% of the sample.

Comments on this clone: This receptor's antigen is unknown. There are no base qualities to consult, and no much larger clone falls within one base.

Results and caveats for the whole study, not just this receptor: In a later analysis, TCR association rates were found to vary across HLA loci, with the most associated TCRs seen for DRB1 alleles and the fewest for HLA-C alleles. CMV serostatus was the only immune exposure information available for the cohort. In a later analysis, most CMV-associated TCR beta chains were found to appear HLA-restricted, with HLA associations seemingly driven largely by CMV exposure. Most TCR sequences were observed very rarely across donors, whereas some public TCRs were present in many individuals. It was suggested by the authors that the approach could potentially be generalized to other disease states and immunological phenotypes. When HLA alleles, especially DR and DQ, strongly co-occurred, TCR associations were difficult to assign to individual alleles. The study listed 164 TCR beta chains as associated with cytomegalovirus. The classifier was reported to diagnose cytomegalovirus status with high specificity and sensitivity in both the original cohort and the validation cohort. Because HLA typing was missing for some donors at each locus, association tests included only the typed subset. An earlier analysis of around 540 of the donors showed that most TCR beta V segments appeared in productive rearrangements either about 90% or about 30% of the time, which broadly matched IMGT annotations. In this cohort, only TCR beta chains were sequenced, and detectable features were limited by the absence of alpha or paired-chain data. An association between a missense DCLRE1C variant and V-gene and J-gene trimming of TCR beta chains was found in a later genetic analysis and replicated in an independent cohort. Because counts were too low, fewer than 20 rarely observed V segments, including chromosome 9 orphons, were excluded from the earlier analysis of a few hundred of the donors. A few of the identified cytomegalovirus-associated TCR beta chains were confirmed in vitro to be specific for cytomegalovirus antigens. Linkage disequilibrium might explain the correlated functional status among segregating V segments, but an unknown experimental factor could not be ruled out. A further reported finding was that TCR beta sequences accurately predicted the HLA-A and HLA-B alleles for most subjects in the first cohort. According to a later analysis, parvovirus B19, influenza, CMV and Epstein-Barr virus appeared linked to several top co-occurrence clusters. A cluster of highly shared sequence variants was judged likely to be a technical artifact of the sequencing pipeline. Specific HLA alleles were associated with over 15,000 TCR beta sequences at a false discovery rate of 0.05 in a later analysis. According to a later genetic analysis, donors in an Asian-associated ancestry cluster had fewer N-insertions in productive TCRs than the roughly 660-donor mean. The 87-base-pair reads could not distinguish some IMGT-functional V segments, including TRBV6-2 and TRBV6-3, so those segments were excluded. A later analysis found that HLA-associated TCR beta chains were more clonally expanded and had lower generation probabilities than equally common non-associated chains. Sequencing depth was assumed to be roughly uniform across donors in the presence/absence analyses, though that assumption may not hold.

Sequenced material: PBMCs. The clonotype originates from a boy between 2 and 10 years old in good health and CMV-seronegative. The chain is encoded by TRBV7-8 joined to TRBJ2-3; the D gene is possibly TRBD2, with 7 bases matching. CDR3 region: CASSFQTGGLDTQYF. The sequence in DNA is TGTGCCAGCAGCTTCCAAACGGGGGGCTTGGATACGCAGTATTTT.